The clone carrying this T cell receptor beta chain was found a few times. Its antigen is as yet unknown. This sample was taken from a study of type 1 regulatory T cells. About the research overall: An in vitro protocol generated T-allo10, a Tr1-enriched, alloantigen-specific CD4 T cell product.

T-allo10 cells from the graft donor were described as anergic, host-alloantigen-specific, and alloantigen-specific suppressors. Each CDR3 protein is one row after TCRdb ran MiXCR on the reads. The sample includes about 68,000 distinct CDR3 sequences, about 62% of them seen just once. The clonotype was recovered from a human donor in good health. What was sequenced was cultured T cells, either the whole culture or a sorted T cell fraction (not recorded which). Subset noted: Tr1-enriched cell product generated in vitro against host alloantigens.

The chain's CDR3 is CASSLSTVGDEQYF. For the CDR3, the DNA is TGTGCCAGCTCACTATCGACTGTAGGGGACGAGCAGTACTTC. This chain links TRBV18 with TRBJ2-7; tentatively, D is TRBD1 (5 bases). Trimming shortened V by 4 bases and J by 5 bases, and 15 bases separated the two germline ends. Germline V gives CDR1 KGHSH, CDR2 LQKENI. The CDR3 spans 14 residues.